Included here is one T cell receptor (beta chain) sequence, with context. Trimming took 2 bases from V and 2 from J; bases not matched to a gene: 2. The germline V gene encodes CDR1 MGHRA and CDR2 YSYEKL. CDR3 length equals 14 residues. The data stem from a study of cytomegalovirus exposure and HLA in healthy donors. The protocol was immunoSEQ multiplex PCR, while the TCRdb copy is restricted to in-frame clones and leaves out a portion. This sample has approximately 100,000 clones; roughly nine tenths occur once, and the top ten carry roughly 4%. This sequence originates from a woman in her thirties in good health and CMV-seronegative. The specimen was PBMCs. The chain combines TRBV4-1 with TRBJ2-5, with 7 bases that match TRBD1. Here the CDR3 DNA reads TGCGCCAGCAGCCAACGGGACAGTCAAGAGACCCAGTACTTC. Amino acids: CASSQRDSQETQYF.